Listed here are 23 T cell receptor beta chains from one sample, sequenced in a study of blood T cell repertoires in COVID-19. Produced via immunoSEQ multiplex PCR; TCRdb's table is partial and in-frame only. The table has fewer than 250,000 clones, about nine tenths seen once. Sequencing was carried out using peripheral blood. Receptors were obtained from a middle-aged man with acute or convalescent COVID-19.

This clone occurred a few times. This chain uses TRBV7-9 with TRBJ1-2; tentative D call: TRBD1 (6 bases). Germline CDR1 reads SEHNR; CDR2 reads FQNEAQ (reference sequence). Trimming shortened V by 2 bases and J by 4 bases, and 8 bases separated the two germline ends. CDR3 length: 13 residues. The CDR3 DNA reads TGTGCCAGCAGCTTAACAGGGTTCTATGGCTACACCTTC. Translation: CASSLTGFYGYTF.

This clone was picked up one time. V usage is TRBV7-2 and J usage is TRBJ2-5, with a weak D call TRBD2 (7 bases). This CDR3 is 17 amino acids long. V was shortened by 1 base and J by 7 bases, with 22 bases between the two germline ends. Germline V lookup: CDR1 SGHTA, CDR2 FQGNSA. This CDR3 is CASSLVTLGLGGRTQYF. Here the CDR3 DNA reads TGTGCCAGCAGCTTAGTGACATTAGGACTAGGGGGACGGACCCAGTACTTC.

V usage is TRBV19 and J usage is TRBJ1-1, with 7 bases that match TRBD1. Unmatched junction bases numbered 3, after V lost 4 bases and J lost 7 bases. Germline V gene sequence: CDR1 LNHDA, CDR2 SQIVND (reference sequence). The CDR3 loop spans 12 amino acids. Here the CDR3 DNA reads TGTGCCAGTAGTAATCGACAGGGTGAAGCTTTCTTT. Protein: CASSNRQGEAFF.

The chain employs TRBV10-3 and TRBJ1-6; a weak D match, TRBD1 (6 bases). Germline V gene sequence: CDR1 ENHRY, CDR2 SYGVKD. This CDR3 is 15 amino acids long. Trimming removed 8 bases at V and 6 bases at J, with 17 bases between. CDR3 loop: CAISRGAAANSPLHF. CDR3 nucleotides: TGTGCCATCTCTCGGGGGGCAGCGGCTAATTCACCCCTCCACTTT.

The J gene is TRBJ1-5, the V gene TRBV16, with TRBD1 identical over 8 bases. Germline values: CDR1 KGHSY, CDR2 FQNENV. Trimming took 4 bases from V and 6 from J; bases not matched to a gene: 11. The CDR3 spans 16 residues. CDR3 bases: TGTGCCAGCAGCCTCGGACAGGGACGTAGAAGTCAGCCCCAGCATTTT. It codes for CASSLGQGRRSQPQHF.

This clone has only one observation. Here the CDR3 reads CASSLYIARGLFF. The DNA of the CDR3 is TGTGCCAGCAGTTTATATATCGCCCGGGGGCTGTTTTTT. The chain recombines TRBV28 with TRBJ1-4; the D gene is possibly TRBD1 (5 bases). This CDR3 comprises 13 residues. Germline V gene lookup returns CDR1 MDHEN and CDR2 SYDVKM. V gave up 1 base and J gave up 14 bases, with 14 bases separating them.

This clone was picked up one time. V and J are TRBV19 and TRBJ1-1; 9 nucleotides match TRBD1. With V trimmed by 9 bases and J by 1 base, 9 bases remained unmatched. The germline CDR1 and CDR2 sequences are LNHDA and SQIVND (reference sequence). This CDR3 is built from 15 residues. This CDR3 reads CASPRAGQGNTEAFF. The CDR3 DNA follows: TGTGCCAGCCCAAGGGCGGGACAGGGGAACACTGAAGCTTTCTTT.

The V gene is TRBV30, the J gene TRBJ1-4, with D tentatively TRBD1 (6 bases). Germline CDR1 reads GTSNPN; CDR2 reads SVGIG (reference sequence). The V and J ends lost 1 base and 6 bases respectively, with 18 bases between them. There are 16 residues in the CDR3. In DNA, the CDR3 is TGTGCCTGGAGTGGGACAGTGCAAACGATGTATGAAAAACTGTTTTTT. It codes for CAWSGTVQTMYEKLFF.

This clone was seen a single time. V usage is TRBV6-6 and J usage is TRBJ2-5; 8 bases align to TRBD1. Germline CDR1 MNHNY, CDR2 SVGAGI (reference sequence). V shed 2 bases, J shed 1 base, and the junction held 6 bases outside the gene matches. The CDR3 extends over 16 amino acids. This CDR3 reads CASSYPGQGRQETQYF. The DNA for the CDR3 is TGTGCCAGCAGTTACCCCGGACAGGGCCGCCAAGAGACCCAGTACTTC.

A word on this clone: A read error may explain this, as a much larger clone is one base away. The chain links TRBV7-9 to TRBJ1-1; 9 bases are shared with TRBD1. Germline V gives CDR1 SEHNR, CDR2 FQNEAQ (reference sequence). Losses at the gene ends were 0 bases for V and 1 base for J; bases not matched to a gene: 0. The CDR3 loop spans 15 amino acids. The CDR3 is CASSLAGQGNTEAFF. The CDR3 bases are TGTGCCAGCAGCTTAGCGGGACAGGGGAACACTGAAGCTTTCTTT.

The chain links TRBV4-3 to TRBJ2-7; 11 nucleotides align to TRBD2. The length of the CDR3 is 15 residues. CDR1 and CDR2 from the germline V gene are LGHNA and YSLEER. V was pared by 4 bases and J by 5 bases, with 7 bases of the junction left unmatched. In DNA form, the CDR3 reads TGCGCCAGCAGCCGATTAGCGGGAGGGCCTAACGAGCAGTACTTC. Encoded protein: CASSRLAGGPNEQYF.

The chain joins TRBV28 to TRBJ1-6, with D unclear. Trimming took off 11 bases at V and 0 bases at J, with 11 bases between the two ends. The CDR3 loop spans 14 amino acids. Germline-derived CDR1 and CDR2 are MDHEN and SYDVKM. The CDR3 DNA sequence: TGTGCCTCCGACGGGAGCTCCTATAATTCACCCCTCCACTTT. Amino acid sequence: CASDGSSYNSPLHF.

The V call is TRBV7-6, the J call TRBJ1-2; 10 bases fit TRBD1. V shed 0 bases, J shed 8 bases, and the junction held 3 bases outside the gene matches. Germline CDR1 is SGHVS and CDR2 is FNYEAQ. This CDR3 spans 14 amino acids. CDR3 protein: CASSLAGTGEGYTF. The CDR3 DNA reads TGTGCCAGCAGCTTAGCAGGGACAGGGGAAGGCTACACCTTC.

This chain joins TRBV5-4 and TRBJ1-1, with D possibly matching TRBD1 (5 bases). V dropped 0 bases and J dropped 3 bases, with 9 bases sitting between them. This CDR3 spans 14 amino acids. Germline V gene data show CDR1 as SGHNT and CDR2 as YYREEE (reference sequence). The DNA of the CDR3 is TGTGCCAGCAGCTTGGAAGGCAGGGACACTGAAGCTTTCTTT. It codes for CASSLEGRDTEAFF.

The chain links TRBV12-2 to TRBJ1-1. TRBV12-2 counts as a pseudogene. The length of the CDR3 is 15 residues. CDR3 sequence: CASRLLWEGDTEAFF. CDR3 nucleotides: TGTGCAAGTCGCTTACTGTGGGAGGGGGACACTGAAGCTTTCTTT.

The table lists this clone with a few counts. The V gene is TRBV29-1, the J gene TRBJ2-7; 8 bases line up with TRBD2. The CDR3 is made up of 12 amino acids. Germline assignment: CDR1 SQVTM and CDR2 ANQGSEA. The V and J ends lost 4 bases and 5 bases, in that order; junction bases with no gene match: 4. The CDR3 sequence is CSVVSGSDEQYF. The CDR3 DNA sequence: TGCAGCGTTGTCAGCGGGAGTGACGAGCAGTACTTC.

V is TRBV19 and J is TRBJ1-2; TRBD1 matches 7 bases. V lost 6 bases and J lost 8; bases outside the gene matches: 6. The CDR3 sequence is 12 residues long. Germline assignment: CDR1 LNHDA and CDR2 SQIVND (reference sequence). The chain's CDR3 is CASRTGSRGYTF. The CDR3 DNA is TGTGCCAGTAGGACAGGGTCACGAGGCTACACCTTC.

V is TRBV6-5 and J is TRBJ1-6; TRBD1 matches at 9 bases. The germline V gene has CDR1 MNHEY and CDR2 SVGAGI. The length of the CDR3 is 14 residues. Trimming cost V 6 bases and J 10 bases; bases outside gene matches: 7. The CDR3 reads CASRRDRAGSPLHF. The CDR3 DNA reads TGTGCCAGCAGACGGGACAGGGCTGGATCACCCCTCCACTTT.

V usage is TRBV6-1 and J usage is TRBJ1-5; TRBD1 might be the D (5 bases). The CDR3 contains 14 residues. Per germline, CDR1 MNHNS and CDR2 SASEGT. Trimming took off 6 bases at V and 9 bases at J, with 18 bases between the two ends. CDR3 region: CASSKQDTNGPQHF. The CDR3 DNA reads as TGTGCCAGCAGCAAACAGGATACCAATGGGCCCCAGCATTTT.

This rearrangement joins TRBV11-1 to TRBJ2-7, with 7 bases identical to TRBD1. CDR1 is SGHAT, CDR2 FQDESV, per germline (reference sequence). The trim removed 5 bases at V and 5 bases at J, leaving 6 bases unmatched. This CDR3 is built from 13 residues. The CDR3 protein is CASSRHRGHEQYF. DNA for the CDR3: TGTGCCAGCAGCCGTCACAGGGGCCACGAGCAGTACTTC.

CDR3 sequence (DNA): TGTGCCACCAGTGACCGGGGACTAGCGGGAGGGAGTGAGCAGTTCTTC. Amino acids: CATSDRGLAGGSEQFF. J is TRBJ2-1 and V is TRBV24-1; 16 bases fit TRBD2. V lost 4 bases and J lost 9; bases outside the gene matches: 5. CDR3 length: 16 amino acids. CDR1 and CDR2 (germline): KGHDR, SFDVKD.

The chain carries TRBV11-2 and TRBJ2-3; 11 bases match TRBD2. Germline V gives CDR1 SGHAT, CDR2 FQNNGV. This CDR3 is built from 18 residues. The ends lost 5 bases at V and 2 bases at J; junction bases unmatched: 12. The CDR3: CASSELAGGPIHTDTQYF. The CDR3 region has the DNA TGTGCCAGCAGCGAGCTAGCGGGGGGCCCCATCCACACAGATACGCAGTATTTT.

The rearrangement uses TRBV3-1 (or the pseudogene TRBV3-2) and TRBJ2-7, with D possibly TRBD2 on 5 matching bases. Germline V gives CDR1 LGHDT, CDR2 YNNKEL (reference sequence). The CDR3 is 14 amino acids. Trimming shortened V by 2 bases and J by 1 base, and 9 bases separated the two germline ends. CDR3 nucleotide sequence: TGTGCCAGCAGCCAATTCGGGGTTTCCTACGAGCAGTACTTC. Translating gives CASSQFGVSYEQYF.